A single sample gave rise to the 11 T cell receptor beta chains below, sequenced in a study of blood T cell repertoires in COVID-19. TCRdb's copy holds only in-frame clones and misses some; the assay was immunoSEQ multiplex PCR. The sample shows about 39,000 clones, around 80% of them seen only once. Sequenced material: peripheral blood. These receptors were taken from an elderly man with acute or convalescent COVID-19.

V is TRBV5-1 and J is TRBJ2-7, with 8 bases identical to TRBD1. With 0 bases clipped from V and 4 bases from J, the junction kept 6 bases outside the gene matches. Per germline, CDR1 SGHRS and CDR2 YFSETQ. This CDR3 comprises 15 residues. CDR3 residues: CASSLGGTGKYEQYF. The CDR3 coding sequence is TGCGCCAGCAGCTTGGGCGGGACAGGAAAGTACGAGCAGTACTTC. Using reference TRBV5-1 and TRBJ2-7 for the parts outside the CDR3, the full variable domain is KAGVTQTPRYLIKTRGQQVTLSCSPISGHRSVSWYQQTPGQGLQFLFEYFSETQRNKGNFPGRFSGRQFSNSRSEMNVSTLELGDSALYLCASSLGGTGKYEQYFGPGTRLTVT.

In its sample, this clone was seen a few times. This chain links TRBV6-2 or TRBV6-3 with TRBJ2-3; weak D call: TRBD1 (7 bases). V lost 3 bases to trimming and J lost 0 bases, with 16 bases between them. This CDR3 has 17 amino acids. Germline CDR1 reads MNHEY; CDR2 reads SVGEGT. For the CDR3, the DNA is TGTGCCAGCAGTTATCTTGTGACAGGGACTAGCACAGATACGCAGTATTTT. The encoded protein is CASSYLVTGTSTDTQYF.

This clone was seen once. The chain is built from TRBV5-1 and TRBJ1-2; D is undetermined. Between the trimmed V and J ends, which lost 0 bases and 2 bases, there was a span of 5 bases. The germline gives CDR1 SGHRS, CDR2 YFSETQ. CDR3 length: 13 amino acids. DNA of the CDR3: TGCGCCAGCAGCTTGGACGGGAACTATGGCTACACCTTC. Residues: CASSLDGNYGYTF.

The V gene is TRBV3-1 (or the pseudogene TRBV3-2), the J gene TRBJ1-1; D remains ambiguous. The CDR3 totals 13 residues. Germline loops: CDR1 LGHDT, CDR2 YNNKEL (reference sequence). The V gene lost 1 base and the J gene lost 4 bases, with 7 bases spanning the gap. DNA for the CDR3: TGTGCCAGCAGCCAAGGAGGAGGCACTGAAGCTTTCTTT. This encodes CASSQGGGTEAFF.

This sequence joins TRBV7-3 and TRBJ1-6, with TRBD1 matching 7 bases. Germline V gene lookup returns CDR1 SGHTA and CDR2 FQGTGA. The length of the CDR3 is 17 residues. V was pared by 5 bases and J by 3 bases, with 10 bases of the junction left unmatched. CDR3 bases: TGTGCCAGCAGCCCAGCTCAACGGGACAGCTATAATTCACCCCTCCACTTT. It codes for CASSPAQRDSYNSPLHF.

The chain uses TRBV9 and TRBJ2-1; TRBD2 aligns across 8 bases. V was clipped by 0 bases and J by 2 bases; unmatched bases: 4. Germline CDR1 reads SGDLS; CDR2 reads YYNGEE. This CDR3 region has 16 residues. CDR3 nucleotide sequence: TGTGCCAGCAGCGTAGAGATGGGACTAGCCTACAATGAGCAGTTCTTC. Translation: CASSVEMGLAYNEQFF.

The chain recombines TRBV2 with TRBJ2-1, with 9 positions matching TRBD2. V shed 3 bases, J shed 7 bases, and the junction held 13 bases outside the gene matches. This CDR3 is 17 amino acids long. Germline assignment: CDR1 SNHLY and CDR2 FYNNEI. The chain's CDR3 is CASSEGLAGDIANEQFF. DNA for the CDR3: TGTGCCAGCAGTGAGGGGTTAGCGGGAGATATAGCGAATGAGCAGTTCTTC.

The J gene is TRBJ2-7, the V gene TRBV5-5; tentative D call: TRBD1 (5 bases). The CDR3 runs 14 residues. Deletions cut 3 bases from V and 2 bases from J, with 12 bases between. From germline, CDR1 is SGHKS and CDR2 YYEKEE (reference sequence). CDR3 in DNA: TGTGCCAGCAGCTCACCAGACAGCCCCTACGAGCAGTACTTC. Translating gives CASSSPDSPYEQYF.

This clone was counted only a few times. J is TRBJ2-7 and V is TRBV5-1, with 12 bases that match TRBD2. Germline V gene lookup returns CDR1 SGHRS and CDR2 YFSETQ. V dropped 0 bases and J dropped 5; count of bases not matched to a gene: 0. The CDR3 consists of 14 residues. CDR3 residues: CASSLASGRDEQYF. CDR3 in DNA: TGCGCCAGCAGCTTGGCTAGCGGGAGGGACGAGCAGTACTTC.

The chain is built from TRBV5-6 and TRBJ1-5; D remains ambiguous. The CDR3 sequence is 14 residues long. Trimming took off 4 bases at V and 4 bases at J, with 12 bases between the two ends. In germline, CDR1 is SGHDT, CDR2 YYEEEE. CDR3 bases: TGTGCCAGCAGCAATAGTAGGAGGAATCAGCCCCAGCATTTT. Translation: CASSNSRRNQPQHF.

This CDR3 is CATSAPGVAETQYF. Written as DNA, the CDR3 is TGTGCCACCAGTGCCCCAGGGGTCGCCGAGACCCAGTACTTC. The chain is built from TRBV24-1 and TRBJ2-5; possible D gene TRBD1, 6 bases. CDR1 and CDR2 (germline): KGHDR, SFDVKD. The CDR3 runs to 14 residues. Trimming shortened V by 5 bases and J by 5 bases, and 14 bases separated the two germline ends.